This T cell receptor beta chain was identified during a study of T cell changes during pregnancy in multiple sclerosis. This CDR3 contains 15 residues. Between the trimmed V and J ends, which lost 5 bases and 4 bases, there was a span of 17 bases. Germline CDR1 MDHEN, CDR2 SYDVKM. Some clones are missing from TCRdb's copy, which holds only in-frame ones; the method was immunoSEQ multiplex PCR. The data contain about 27,000 clones, roughly 86% of them singletons. The genes are TRBV28 and TRBJ1-1, with D unresolved. This sample comprised CD8+ T cells from peripheral blood mononuclear cells, obtained in the second trimester of pregnancy. The receptor comes from a female donor with multiple sclerosis, enrolled in a pregnancy study. Written as DNA, the CDR3 is TGTGCCAGCAGTCCCTTCAATCTCCCGAGCACTGAAGCTTTCTTT. Translated: CASSPFNLPSTEAFF.